This T cell receptor (beta chain) originates from a study of a mutant IDH1 vaccine in newly diagnosed glioma. At the level of the study: With temozolomide cycles, or 4-6 weeks after radiotherapy alone, vaccination was started. The sex distribution of treated patients was roughly 62% male and about 38% female, with a mean age of 40.4 years. Week 35 held visit V12, while week 47 held visit V13.

There are 13 residues in the CDR3. V was shortened by 0 bases and J by 4 bases, with 4 bases between the two germline ends. Germline CDR1 LGHNA, CDR2 YNFKEQ. Sequenced by immunoSEQ multiplex PCR; TCRdb stores in-frame clones only, minus some. The sample carries tens of thousands of clones, 74% recorded once. A remark on this clone: Its antigen remains unidentified.

Time point described: week 35, safety follow-up. Every vaccination contained 300 ug of the mutant IDH1 20-mer peptide and was paired with topical imiquimod. Patients carried new grade 3 or 4 IDH1-mutant astrocytomas lacking nuclear ATRX. The rearrangement joins TRBV4-2 to TRBJ2-1; D uncertain. Sequencing was performed on PBMCs, taken from a glioma patient whose treatment included an IDH1 peptide vaccine. The TCR originated in a middle-aged man with glioma. CDR3 DNA: TGTGCCAGCAGCCAAGATGGTTACAATGAGCAGTTCTTC. This translates into CASSQDGYNEQFF.